Detailed here is one T cell receptor (beta chain). Antigen: not known. Investigators reverse transcribed all isolated RNA, so they sequenced expressed TCRB transcripts. The protocol was immunoSEQ multiplex PCR, while the TCRdb copy is restricted to in-frame clones and leaves out a portion. The sample has 680,000 or so clones, around a sixth seen once. This record belongs to a study of beta chain features in type 1 diabetes. Study-level findings and limits: TCRB CDR3s from Type 1 diabetes patients were moderately but significantly shorter in all four CD4+ subsets. These data did not resolve whether HLA type affects TCRB rearrangement.

The CDR3 runs 17 residues. The V end lost 0 bases, the J end lost 0 bases, and 11 bases lay between the germline ends. Germline-derived CDR1 and CDR2 are SGHVS and FNYEAQ. The sample consisted of naive CD4+ T cells from blood. The receptor was derived from a man between 18 and 35 years old in good health. The chain couples TRBV7-6 to TRBJ2-2, with D tentatively TRBD2 (6 bases). CDR3 DNA sequence: TGTGCCAGCAGCTTAGCGTTGGAGGGTTCGAACACCGGGGAGCTGTTTTTT. Translated, it gives CASSLALEGSNTGELFF.